This T cell receptor (beta chain) is drawn from a study of T-cell reconstitution after alpha-beta-depleted transplantation in children. The CDR3 covers 14 residues. CDR1 and CDR2 (germline): DFQATT, SNEGSKA (reference sequence). Trimming removed 2 bases from V and 5 bases from J, with 12 bases in between. During its preparation, the TCRbeta library received unique molecular identifiers. TCRdb used MiXCR to reprocess the PCR reads, holding one entry per CDR3 protein. This table holds around 6,500 distinct CDR3 sequences, about 10% found once. Study-wide results and limits: Several hundred rapidly expanded clones from non-depleted graft cells reportedly supplied alpha-beta T cells about two months post-transplant. It was newly produced T cells that mostly accounted for T-cell counts and diversity one year after transplant. Surviving recipient T cells and thymic progenitors accounted for the high day-60 TCRbeta diversity observed in some patients.

Relative to its sample, this clonotype is medium-sized. The antigen is undetermined. The chain joins TRBV20-1 to TRBJ1-4, with a possible D match to TRBD1 (6 bases). This sample comprised PBMCs, mostly from graft donor cells, obtained 180 days after TCRalphabeta/CD19-depleted stem cell transplant. This TCR derives from a child younger than two who had a stem cell transplant for acute myeloid leukemia, so the T cells may come from the graft donor. The CDR3 coding sequence is TGCAGTGCTAGACCCGACAGGTGGAATGAAAAACTGTTTTTT. This codes for CSARPDRWNEKLFF.